These T cell receptor beta chains were read from a single sample in a study of T cells in Graves' hyperthyroidism and ophthalmopathy. TCRdb reprocessed the multiplex PCR reads with MiXCR, giving one entry per CDR3 protein. Among 550,000 to 600,000 distinct CDR3 sequences, 35% to 55% were seen once, and the ten largest hold around 20%. The sample consisted of peripheral blood or thyroid tissue (not recorded which). These receptors were obtained from an adult woman with Graves' disease, either hyperthyroidism or ophthalmopathy (not recorded which). Each CDR3 is given with its conserved first and last residue. D genes are given only for firm matches. Size values are once, few and many counts, or a class for expanded clones, and some rows have none.

cdr3_length j_call d_call v_call clone_size cdr3_nt cdr3_aa
13 TRBJ2-7 . TRBV5-1 many TGCGCCAGCAGCTCGCGCAGCTCCTACGAGCAGTACTTC CASSSRSSYEQYF
13 TRBJ2-5 . TRBV7-7 . TGTGCTAGAAGACACCTGACAGAAGAGACCCAGTACTTC CARRHLTEETQYF
16 TRBJ2-2 TRBD1 TRBV4-3 . TGCGCCAGCAGCCAAGCGGGACAGGGATGGACCGGGGAGCTGTTTTTT CASSQAGQGWTGELFF
14 TRBJ2-7 . TRBV27 . TGTGCCAGCAGTTTATTTGTTGGTCAGCACGAGCAGTACTTC CASSLFVGQHEQYF
15 TRBJ1-1 . TRBV6-6 many TGTGCCAGCAGTTACTCGACCCAGGGGAACACTGAAGCTTTCTTT CASSYSTQGNTEAFF
16 TRBJ2-2 . TRBV6-5 few TGTGCCAGCAAGAGGTCTTCGGGGTTAGGCACCGGGGAGCTGTTTTTT CASKRSSGLGTGELFF
14 TRBJ2-7 . TRBV11-2 many TGTGCCAGCAGCTTTGAGCGGGTTTCCTACGAGCAGTACTTC CASSFERVSYEQYF
14 TRBJ1-6 . TRBV7-9 few TGTGCCAGCAGCTTAGCGCAGGGCGGCTCACCCCTCCACTTT CASSLAQGGSPLHF
11 TRBJ1-1 . TRBV10-2 . TGCGCCAGCAGGACAGGCCTTGGGGCTTTCTTT CASRTGLGAFF
16 TRBJ2-2 . TRBV7-6 . TGTGCCAGCAGCTTAGGTTCCCGGGGGCTCAGCGGGGAGCTGTTTTTT CASSLGSRGLSGELFF
14 TRBJ1-2 . TRBV7-9 . TGTGCCAGCAAGAGACCAACCGGGGAGTATGGCTACACCTTC CASKRPTGEYGYTF
17 TRBJ1-3 . TRBV12-3/TRBV12-4 . TGTGCCAGCAGTGCAACCAGACTTCTGCGTCAGGGAGACACCATATATTTT CASSATRLLRQGDTIYF
14 TRBJ1-2 TRBD1 TRBV10-3 . TGTGCCATCAGTGAGGGGGACAGGGTGTATGGCTACACCTTC CAISEGDRVYGYTF
16 TRBJ2-2 . TRBV20-1 . TGCAGTGCTAGAGATCCCAACTCTGGAAACACCGGGGAGCTGTTTTTT CSARDPNSGNTGELFF
14 TRBJ1-3 . TRBV9 . TGTGCCAGCAGCATCAGGGACAACCGAAACACCATATATTTT CASSIRDNRNTIYF
16 TRBJ2-7 TRBD1 TRBV10-3 . TGTGCCATCAGCGGGACAGGGACCGGGTGGGCCTACGAGCAGTACTTC CAISGTGTGWAYEQYF
15 TRBJ2-7 . TRBV10-3 . TGTGCCATCAGTGCCGCCCGGGGGAGCTCCTACGAGCAGTACTTC CAISAARGSSYEQYF
13 TRBJ1-1 . TRBV11-2 few TGTGCCAGTAAGCTGGGGGGGGGCACTGAAGCTTTCTTT CASKLGGGTEAFF
13 TRBJ2-7 . TRBV7-9 many TGTGCCAGCAGCTTAGCGCCGGACTACGAGCAGTACTTC CASSLAPDYEQYF
11 TRBJ2-7 . TRBV29-1 . TGCAGCGTGGAACACGGGGGAGGGCAGTACTTC CSVEHGGGQYF
12 TRBJ2-7 . TRBV15 once TGTGCCACCTCTATCGGTTCGTACGAGCAGTACTTC CATSIGSYEQYF
13 TRBJ1-2 . TRBV10-3 . TGTGCCATCAGTGAGTCACGGAACTATGGCTACACCTTC CAISESRNYGYTF
13 TRBJ2-5 . TRBV28 . TGTGCCAGCAGTAACCAGTACCAAGAGACCCAGTACTTC CASSNQYQETQYF
14 TRBJ2-3 . TRBV15 few TGTGCCACCAGCCCGTCGGCCAGCACAGATACGCAGTATTTT CATSPSASTDTQYF
14 TRBJ1-2 TRBD1 TRBV7-2 once TGTGCCAGCAGCTGGGACAGGGACACCTATGGCTACACCTTC CASSWDRDTYGYTF
13 TRBJ1-2 TRBD1 TRBV11-2 few TGTGCCAGCAGCTTACGGGACAGGAGAGGCTACACCTTC CASSLRDRRGYTF
12 TRBJ2-5 . TRBV14 few TGTGCCAGCAGCCAAGAACCGAAGACCCAGTACTTC CASSQEPKTQYF
17 TRBJ1-2 . TRBV7-9 many TGTGCCAGCAGCTTATATCGAATGCAGGAAGGCGGCTATGGCTACACCTTC CASSLYRMQEGGYGYTF
14 TRBJ1-4 . TRBV12-3/TRBV12-4 . TGTGCCAGCAGTTTCAGCGGGGGTGCCGAAAAACTGTTTTTT CASSFSGGAEKLFF
17 TRBJ2-5 . TRBV11-2 many TGTGCCAGCAGCTTGGATTGGTTTCAGGGGTACCAAGAGACCCAGTACTTC CASSLDWFQGYQETQYF
12 TRBJ2-7 . TRBV10-2 . TGCGCCAGCAGTGACGGGGAAACCGAGCAGTACTTC CASSDGETEQYF
15 TRBJ1-5 TRBD1 TRBV2 many TGTGCCAGCAGTGGCCAGGGGGCGAACAATCAGCCCCAGCATTTT CASSGQGANNQPQHF
15 TRBJ2-3 TRBD2 TRBV6-1 . TGTGCCAGCAGTGATTCGGCGGGAGGGCCAGATACGCAGTATTTT CASSDSAGGPDTQYF